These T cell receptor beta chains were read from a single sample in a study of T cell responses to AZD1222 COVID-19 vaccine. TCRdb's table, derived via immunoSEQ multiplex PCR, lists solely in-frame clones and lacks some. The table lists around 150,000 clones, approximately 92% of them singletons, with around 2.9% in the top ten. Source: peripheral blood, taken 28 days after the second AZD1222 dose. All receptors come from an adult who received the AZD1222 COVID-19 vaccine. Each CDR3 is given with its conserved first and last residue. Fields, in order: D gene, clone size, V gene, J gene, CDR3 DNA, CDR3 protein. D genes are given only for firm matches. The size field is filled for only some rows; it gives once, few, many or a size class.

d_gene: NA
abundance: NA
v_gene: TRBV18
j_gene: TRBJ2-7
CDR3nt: TGTGCCAGCTCACCAAGGGGGGCGGGGGCCTCCGCCGAGCAGTACTTC
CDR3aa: CASSPRGAGASAEQYF

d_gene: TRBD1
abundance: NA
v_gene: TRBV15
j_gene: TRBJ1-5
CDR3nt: TGTGCCACCAGCAGAGATTGGGGACAGGGGGCGGGACAGCCCCAGCATTTT
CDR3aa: CATSRDWGQGAGQPQHF

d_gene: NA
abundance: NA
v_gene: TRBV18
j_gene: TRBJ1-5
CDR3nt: TGTGCCAGCTCACCAGGGAATCAGCCCCAGCATTTT
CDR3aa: CASSPGNQPQHF

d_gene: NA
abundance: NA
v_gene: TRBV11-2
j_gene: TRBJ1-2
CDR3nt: TGTGCCAGCAGCTTAGGGGGGGACCCTAACTATGGCTACACCTTC
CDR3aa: CASSLGGDPNYGYTF

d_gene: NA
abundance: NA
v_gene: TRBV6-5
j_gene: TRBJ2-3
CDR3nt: TGTGCCAGCAGTTACTCGGACTTTGAGACCACAGATACGCAGTATTTT
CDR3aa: CASSYSDFETTDTQYF

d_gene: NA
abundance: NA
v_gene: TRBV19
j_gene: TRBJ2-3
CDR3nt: TGTGCCAGTAGTATCGGTGCCGACAACCTGCGAGATACGCAGTATTTT
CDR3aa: CASSIGADNLRDTQYF

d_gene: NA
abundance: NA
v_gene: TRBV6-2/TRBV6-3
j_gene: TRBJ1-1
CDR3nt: TGTGCCAGCAGTTTTTCACAGGTTAGGGTGGCTGAAGCTTTCTTT
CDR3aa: CASSFSQVRVAEAFF

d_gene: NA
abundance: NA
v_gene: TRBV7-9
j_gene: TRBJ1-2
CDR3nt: TGTGCCAGCAGCCCCTCGAGCAGCTATGGCTACACCTTC
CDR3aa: CASSPSSSYGYTF

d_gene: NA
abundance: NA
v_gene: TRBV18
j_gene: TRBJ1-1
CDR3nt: TGTGCCAGCTCCCTCGGACAGTTATCCACGAACACTGAAGCTTTCTTT
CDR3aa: CASSLGQLSTNTEAFF

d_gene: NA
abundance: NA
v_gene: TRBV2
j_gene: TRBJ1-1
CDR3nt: TGTGCCAGCAGCAGGAGGGGAGGGGACACTGAAGCTTTCTTT
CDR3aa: CASSRRGGDTEAFF

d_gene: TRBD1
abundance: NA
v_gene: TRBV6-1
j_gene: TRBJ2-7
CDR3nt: TGTGCCAGCAGTGGAACCGGGACAGGGGCCTACGAGCAGTACTTC
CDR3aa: CASSGTGTGAYEQYF

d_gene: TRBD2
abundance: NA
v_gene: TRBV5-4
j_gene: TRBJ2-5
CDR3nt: TGTGCCAGCAGCTTGGATGCTAGCGGGGTGGAGACCCAGTACTTC
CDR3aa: CASSLDASGVETQYF

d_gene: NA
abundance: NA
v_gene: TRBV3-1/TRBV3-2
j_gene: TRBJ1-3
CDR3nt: TGTGCCAGCAGCCTTCGGGACTCCTACTCTGGAAACACCATATATTTT
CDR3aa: CASSLRDSYSGNTIYF

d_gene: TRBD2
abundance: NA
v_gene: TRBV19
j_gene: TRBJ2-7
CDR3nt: TGTGCCAGTAGTAAGTTTGGGACACCCGGACTAGCGGGAGATGGCCTACGGGAGCAGTACTTC
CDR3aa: CASSKFGTPGLAGDGLREQYF

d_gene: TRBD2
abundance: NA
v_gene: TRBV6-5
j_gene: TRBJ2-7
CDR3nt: TGTGCCAGCAGGCCCCTAGCGGCTGCGACCTACGAGCAGTACTTC
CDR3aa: CASRPLAAATYEQYF

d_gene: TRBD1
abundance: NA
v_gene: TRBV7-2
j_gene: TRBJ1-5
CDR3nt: TGTGCCAGCAGCCTACAGGGGGTTGGCAATCAGCCCCAGCATTTT
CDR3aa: CASSLQGVGNQPQHF

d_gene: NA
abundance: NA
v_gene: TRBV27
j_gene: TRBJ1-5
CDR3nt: TGTGCCAGCAGTTCCAATCAGCCCCAGCATTTT
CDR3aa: CASSSNQPQHF

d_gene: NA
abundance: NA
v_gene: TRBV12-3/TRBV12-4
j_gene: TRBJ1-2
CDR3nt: TGTGCCAGCAGTTTGGCCAGTCCCTATGGCTACACCTTC
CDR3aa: CASSLASPYGYTF

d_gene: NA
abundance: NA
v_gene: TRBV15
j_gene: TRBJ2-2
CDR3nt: TGTGCCACCAGCAGAGTTGGGACAACGAACACCGGGGAGCTGTTTTTT
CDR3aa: CATSRVGTTNTGELFF

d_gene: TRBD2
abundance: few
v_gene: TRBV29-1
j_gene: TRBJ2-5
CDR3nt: TGCAGCGGATCCGGGACTAGCGGTGAGACCCAGTACTTC
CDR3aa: CSGSGTSGETQYF

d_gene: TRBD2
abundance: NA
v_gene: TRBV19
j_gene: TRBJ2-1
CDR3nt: TGTGCCAGTAGGACTAGCGGGAGCTCCTACAATGAGCAGTTCTTC
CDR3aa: CASRTSGSSYNEQFF

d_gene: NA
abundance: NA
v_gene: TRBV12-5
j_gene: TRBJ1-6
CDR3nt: TGTGCTAGTGGTTATGAGTACTCACCCCTCCACTTT
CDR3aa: CASGYEYSPLHF

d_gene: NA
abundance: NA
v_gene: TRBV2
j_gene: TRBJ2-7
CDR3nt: TGTGCCAGCAGTCCTTCTTATTACGAGCAGTACTTC
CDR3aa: CASSPSYYEQYF

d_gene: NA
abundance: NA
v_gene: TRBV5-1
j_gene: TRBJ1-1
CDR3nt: TGCGCCAGCAGCCCAGCGGCAGCTAACACTGAAGCTTTCTTT
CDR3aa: CASSPAAANTEAFF